This TCR beta chain was observed in a study of neurological immune-mediated disorders. Many counts were recorded for this clonotype. The CDR3 consists of 14 residues. Germline V gene lookup returns CDR1 MNHEY and CDR2 SVGAGI. The J segment lost 8 bases and the V segment lost 5 bases, leaving 7 bases of the junction unmatched. The authors obtained over 170 million TCR-beta sequences from 15-18 subjects per sequencing run. TCRdb used MiXCR to reprocess the 5' RACE reads, holding one entry per CDR3 protein. This repertoire shows tens of thousands of distinct CDR3 sequences, 4.5% to 6.5% found once; its top ten account for 2% to 2.5%.

The sequenced sample was PBMCs. The rearrangement uses TRBV6-5 and TRBJ2-3; TRBD1 matches 10 bases. The receptor was derived from a woman in her thirties with multiple sclerosis. CDR3 nucleotides: TGTGCCAGCAGTCCGGGACAGGGGCGGGTTACGCAGTATTTT. Amino acid sequence: CASSPGQGRVTQYF.